The entry that follows covers one T cell receptor beta chain sequence. Its antigen is not identified. MiXCR, applied by TCRdb to the reads, yields one record per CDR3 protein. The profile covers hundreds of thousands of distinct CDR3 sequences, with around 32% appearing a single time and 15% to 20% taken by the ten largest. CDR1 and CDR2 (germline): LNHDA, SQIVND (reference sequence). The CDR3 sequence is 16 residues long. Deletions cut 9 bases from V and 1 base from J, with 21 bases between. This entry belongs to a study of T cell repertoires in cytomegalovirus infection. The sample here was cultured PBMCs, taken from culture after CMV antigen stimulation. V is TRBV19 and J is TRBJ1-1; the D gene is possibly TRBD1 (6 bases). The TCR originated in a human donor in good health (CMV status not recorded). Some clones in this sample may be carry-over from other donors' samples. The CDR3 sequence: CASDAGTRNENTEAFF. The CDR3 DNA reads TGTGCCAGCGACGCGGGGACACGTAATGAGAACACTGAAGCTTTCTTT.